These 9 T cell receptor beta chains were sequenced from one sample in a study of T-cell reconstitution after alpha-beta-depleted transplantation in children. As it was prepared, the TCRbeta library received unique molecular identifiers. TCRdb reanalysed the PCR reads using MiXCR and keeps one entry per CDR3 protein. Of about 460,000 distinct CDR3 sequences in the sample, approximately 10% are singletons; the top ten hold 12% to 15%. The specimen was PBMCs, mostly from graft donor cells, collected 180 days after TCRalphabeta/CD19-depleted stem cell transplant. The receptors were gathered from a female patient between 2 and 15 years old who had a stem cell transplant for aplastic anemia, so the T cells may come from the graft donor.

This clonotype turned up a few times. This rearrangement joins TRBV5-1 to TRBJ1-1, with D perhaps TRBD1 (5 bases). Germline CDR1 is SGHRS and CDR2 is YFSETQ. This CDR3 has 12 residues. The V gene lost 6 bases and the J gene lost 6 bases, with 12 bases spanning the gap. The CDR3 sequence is CASITDSSEAFF. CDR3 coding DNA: TGCGCCAGCATAACTGACAGCTCTGAAGCTTTCTTT.

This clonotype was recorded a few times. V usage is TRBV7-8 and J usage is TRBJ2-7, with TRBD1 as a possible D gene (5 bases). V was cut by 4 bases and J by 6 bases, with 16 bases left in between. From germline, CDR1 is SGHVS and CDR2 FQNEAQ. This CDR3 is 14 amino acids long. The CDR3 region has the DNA TGTGCCAGCAGCTCGTTTCCGTGGGGCTTCGAGCAGTACGTC. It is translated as CASSSFPWGFEQYV.

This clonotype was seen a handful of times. The CDR3 DNA follows: TGTGCCTGGAGGAGGGGGGCCGTCAATGAGCAGTTCTTC. This encodes CAWRRGAVNEQFF. The genes are TRBV30 and TRBJ2-1; D might be TRBD1 or TRBD2, each matching 6 bases. Trimming removed 3 bases from V and 6 bases from J, with 12 bases in between. The length of the CDR3 is 13 residues. CDR1 is GTSNPN and CDR2 is SVGIG in the germline V gene (reference sequence).

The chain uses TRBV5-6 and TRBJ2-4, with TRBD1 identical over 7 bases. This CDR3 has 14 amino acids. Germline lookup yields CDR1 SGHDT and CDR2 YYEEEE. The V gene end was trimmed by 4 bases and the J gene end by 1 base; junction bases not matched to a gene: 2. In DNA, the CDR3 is TGTGCCAGCAGCAGCAGGGGGGCCAAAAACATTCAGTACTTC. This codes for CASSSRGAKNIQYF.

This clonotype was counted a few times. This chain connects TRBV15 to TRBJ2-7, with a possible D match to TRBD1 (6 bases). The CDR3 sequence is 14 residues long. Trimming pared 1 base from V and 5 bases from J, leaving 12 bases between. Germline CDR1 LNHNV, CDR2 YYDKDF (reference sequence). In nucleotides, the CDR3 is TGTGCCACCAGCAGAGGCACAGGGTGGAACGAGCAGTACTTC. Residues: CATSRGTGWNEQYF.

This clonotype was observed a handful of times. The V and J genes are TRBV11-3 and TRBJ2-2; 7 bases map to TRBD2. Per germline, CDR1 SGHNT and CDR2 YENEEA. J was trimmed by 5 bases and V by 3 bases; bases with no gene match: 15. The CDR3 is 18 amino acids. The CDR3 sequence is CASSFRPSGLRETGELFF. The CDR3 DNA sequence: TGTGCCAGCAGCTTTCGTCCTAGCGGCCTCCGTGAAACCGGGGAGCTGTTTTTT. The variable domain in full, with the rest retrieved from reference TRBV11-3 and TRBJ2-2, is EAGVVQSPRYKIIEKKQPVAFWCNPISGHNTLYWYLQNLGQGPELLIRYENEEAVDDSQLPKDRFSAERLKGVDSTLKIQPAELGDSAVYLCASSFRPSGLRETGELFFGEGSRLTVL.

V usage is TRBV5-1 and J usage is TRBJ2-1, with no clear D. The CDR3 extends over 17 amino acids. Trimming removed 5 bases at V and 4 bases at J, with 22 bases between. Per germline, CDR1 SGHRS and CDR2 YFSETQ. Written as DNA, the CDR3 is TGCGCCAGCAGTCAAACACCGACGGGCGTAACGTACAATGAGCAGTTCTTC. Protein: CASSQTPTGVTYNEQFF.

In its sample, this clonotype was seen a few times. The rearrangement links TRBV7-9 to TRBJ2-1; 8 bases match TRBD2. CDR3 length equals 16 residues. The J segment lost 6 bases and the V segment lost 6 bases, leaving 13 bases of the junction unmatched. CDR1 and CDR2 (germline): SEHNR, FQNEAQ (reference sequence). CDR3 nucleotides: TGTGCCAGCAGTCGACCCCCGGGACTAGGACTCAATGAGCAGTTCTTC. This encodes CASSRPPGLGLNEQFF.

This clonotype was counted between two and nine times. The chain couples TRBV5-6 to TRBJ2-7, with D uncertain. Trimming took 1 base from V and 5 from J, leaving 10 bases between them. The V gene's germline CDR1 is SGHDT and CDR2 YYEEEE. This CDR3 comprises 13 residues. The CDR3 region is CASSLRAVDEQYF. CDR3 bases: TGTGCCAGCAGCTTGCGGGCAGTTGACGAGCAGTACTTC.